This TCR beta chain emerged from a study of cytomegalovirus exposure and HLA in healthy donors. Whole-study findings and limits: According to the study, 160 or so TCR beta chains were cytomegalovirus-associated. In an earlier analysis, in some 500 donors, most V segments appeared productive either ~87% or ~30% of the time.

As regards this clone: Antigen specificity is unknown.

The PCR contained 60 Vbeta and 13 Jbeta primers. Clones were sequenced by immunoSEQ multiplex PCR, and TCRdb holds only the in-frame ones, with some missing. In the table there are about 180,000 clones, approximately 80% of which are singletons. The CDR3 is made up of 18 amino acids. Germline assignment: CDR1 SGHNT and CDR2 YENEEA. V lost 5 bases and J lost 1; bases outside the gene matches: 11. V gene TRBV11-3 combines with J gene TRBJ2-1, with 10 bases fitting TRBD2. The sequencing input was PBMCs. The receptor's source is a girl aged 10 to 17 in good health and CMV-seropositive. As DNA, the CDR3 is TGTGCCAGCAGCACTCCGCTAGCGGGAGAGGTGTCCTACAATGAGCAGTTCTTC. It codes for CASSTPLAGEVSYNEQFF.